One and the same sample provided the 18 T cell receptor beta chains below, sequenced in a study of beta chain features in type 1 diabetes. Expressed TCRB transcripts were sequenced because the isolated RNA had all been reverse transcribed beforehand. The protocol was immunoSEQ multiplex PCR, while the TCRdb copy is restricted to in-frame clones and leaves out a portion. The sample lists 200,000 to 300,000 clones; 11% to 15% were seen once. General observations from the study: Shortening of TCRB CDR3s, moderate but significant, appeared in all four CD4+ subsets of Type 1 diabetes patients.

The antigens of these receptors remain unknown. What was sequenced was naive CD4+ T cells from blood. These TCRs come from a man younger than 45 with type 1 diabetes.

Regarding this clone: Other DNA sequences in the sample encode the same CDR3. The rearrangement joins TRBV7-9 to TRBJ1-5, with D possibly TRBD1 on 6 matching bases. The CDR3 length is 12 residues. Trimming pared 5 bases from V and 7 bases from J, leaving 9 bases between. Looked up from germline, CDR1 is SEHNR and CDR2 is FQNEAQ (reference sequence). CDR3 loop: CASSPQGQPQHF. CDR3 DNA: TGTGCCAGCAGCCCTCAGGGGCAGCCCCAGCATTTT.

This clone was observed a handful of times. This chain uses TRBV18 with TRBJ2-3, with D unresolved. Germline CDR1 is KGHSH and CDR2 is LQKENI. The CDR3 has 14 amino acids. V dropped 1 base and J dropped 0 bases, with 5 bases sitting between them. As DNA, the CDR3 is TGTGCCAGCTCACCACAAGCGAGCACAGATACGCAGTATTTT. It yields the protein CASSPQASTDTQYF.

This chain joins TRBV19 and TRBJ1-2, with a tentative D call TRBD1 (6 bases). The germline gives CDR1 LNHDA, CDR2 SQIVND (reference sequence). The CDR3 length is 13 residues. V gave up 1 base and J gave up 4 bases, with 7 bases separating them. The CDR3 bases are TGTGCCAGTAGTATAGCACAGGGCTATGGCTACACCTTC. The encoded protein is CASSIAQGYGYTF.

The chain is built from TRBV30 and TRBJ2-3; 9 bases line up with TRBD2. CDR1 and CDR2 from the germline V gene are GTSNPN and SVGIG (reference sequence). The CDR3 runs to 16 residues. Trimming took 0 bases from V and 2 from J; bases not matched to a gene: 6. The CDR3 protein is CAWSVFSGGLTDTQYF. CDR3 nucleotides: TGTGCCTGGAGTGTATTTAGCGGGGGCCTCACAGATACGCAGTATTTT.

This clone was detected a few times. This CDR3 is CASSIPRGGSQPQHF. The CDR3 DNA reads TGTGCCAGTAGTATCCCGAGGGGGGGCAGCCAGCCCCAGCATTTT. The chain combines TRBV19 with TRBJ1-5; a possible D gene is TRBD1 (6 bases). Trimming pared 3 bases from V and 7 bases from J, leaving 16 bases between. The CDR3 has 15 amino acids. Germline V lookup: CDR1 LNHDA, CDR2 SQIVND (reference sequence).

The table lists this clone with a few counts. V is TRBV7-9 and J is TRBJ1-1; D may be TRBD1 (5 bases). With 5 bases removed from V and 5 bases from J, the gap between germline ends came to 15 bases. This CDR3 has 14 residues. Germline CDR1 reads SEHNR; CDR2 reads FQNEAQ (reference sequence). For the CDR3, the DNA is TGTGCCAGCAGCCTAACCGGGGGAGAGACTGAAGCTTTCTTT. Translated: CASSLTGGETEAFF.

J is TRBJ2-1 and V is TRBV7-8; 9 positions agree with TRBD1. Germline V gives CDR1 SGHVS, CDR2 FQNEAQ. The CDR3 is 15 amino acids. Germline trimming cut 4 bases from V and 7 bases from J; bases unmatched to any gene: 8. CDR3 coding DNA: TGTGCCAGCAGCTGGAGGGGACAGGGCGATAATGAGCAGTTCTTC. Translated: CASSWRGQGDNEQFF.

This clone was detected a few times. The chain employs TRBV5-1 and TRBJ1-6, with a weak D call TRBD1 (6 bases). V shed 0 bases and J shed 7 bases, with 11 bases lying between them. Germline V lookup: CDR1 SGHRS, CDR2 YFSETQ. The CDR3 spans 15 residues. The CDR3 loop reads CASSLEQGRNSPLHF. The CDR3, as DNA: TGCGCCAGCAGCTTGGAACAGGGAAGGAATTCACCCCTCCACTTT.

The chain combines TRBV19 with TRBJ2-7; D is possibly TRBD1 (6 bases). The CDR3 totals 15 residues. The germline gives CDR1 LNHDA, CDR2 SQIVND (reference sequence). Trimming cost V 5 bases and J 2 bases, with 16 bases left between them. The chain's CDR3 is CASSWGPNSPYEQYF. CDR3 coding DNA: TGTGCCAGTAGTTGGGGGCCGAATTCCCCCTACGAGCAGTACTTC.

The chain links TRBV7-2 to TRBJ2-7, with D maybe TRBD2 (5 bases). Trimming removed 5 bases from V and 1 base from J, with 12 bases in between. Germline loops: CDR1 SGHTA, CDR2 FQGNSA. The CDR3 extends over 14 amino acids. The CDR3 bases are TGTGCCAGCAGCCCCCGGAGCGGATCCTACGAGCAGTACTTC. Translating it yields CASSPRSGSYEQYF.

The V and J genes are TRBV5-4 and TRBJ1-2; D not certain. The CDR3 length is 14 residues. The V gene lost 3 bases and the J gene lost 1 base, with 10 bases spanning the gap. Germline V gives CDR1 SGHNT, CDR2 YYREEE (reference sequence). The CDR3 DNA follows: TGTGCCAGCAGCTGGGGAGCGGGTAACTATGGCTACACCTTC. Translating it yields CASSWGAGNYGYTF.

This clone was picked up a small number of times. This chain links TRBV29-1 with TRBJ1-1, with 10 bases fitting TRBD1. V lost 7 bases and J lost 1; bases outside the gene matches: 3. This CDR3 has 13 residues. In germline, CDR1 is SQVTM, CDR2 ANQGSEA. CDR3 DNA sequence: TGCAGCGCCGGGACAGGGGCGAACACTGAAGCTTTCTTT. This translates into CSAGTGANTEAFF.

The V and J genes are TRBV5-4 and TRBJ1-1; tentative D call: TRBD1 (6 bases). Germline CDR1 reads SGHNT; CDR2 reads YYREEE (reference sequence). This CDR3 is 15 amino acids long. The V end was cut by 0 bases, the J end by 8 bases, with 17 bases between. The CDR3 protein is CASSLERGGRTEAFF. CDR3 in DNA: TGTGCCAGCAGCTTGGAGAGGGGGGGACGCACCGAAGCTTTCTTT.

This clone has ten or more counts. The CDR3 sequence is CASRRTGDNSPLHF. CDR3 nucleotide sequence: TGCGCCAGCAGACGAACAGGGGATAATTCACCCCTCCACTTT. The chain couples TRBV23-1 to TRBJ1-6, with 7 bases identical to TRBD1. TRBV23-1 is annotated as an ORF whose role is uncertain. Trimming cost V 6 bases and J 5 bases; bases outside gene matches: 4. The CDR3 totals 14 residues.

This clone turned up a few times. The V and J genes are TRBV19 and TRBJ2-5, with D uncertain. The CDR3 is 17 residues long. V lost 3 bases, J lost 2 bases, and 19 bases lay in between. Germline V gene data show CDR1 as LNHDA and CDR2 as SQIVND (reference sequence). The CDR3 reads CASSIGNSRLAQETQYF. DNA of the CDR3: TGTGCCAGTAGTATCGGCAACTCGCGACTGGCTCAAGAGACCCAGTACTTC.

The V and J genes are TRBV5-1 and TRBJ2-1; 8 bases are shared with TRBD2. The V and J ends lost 3 bases and 0 bases, in that order; junction bases with no gene match: 5. The CDR3 has 16 residues. The germline gives CDR1 SGHRS, CDR2 YFSETQ. CDR3 sequence: CASSSRLASSYNEQFF. The CDR3 nucleotides read TGCGCCAGCAGCTCCAGACTAGCGAGCTCCTACAATGAGCAGTTCTTC.

Concerning this clone itself: An end of the junction does not agree with germline; a read error may underlie this. The genes are TRBV2 and TRBJ2-7, with a possible D match to TRBD1 (7 bases). This CDR3 is built from 13 residues. Looked up from germline, CDR1 is SNHLY and CDR2 is FYNNEI. The CDR3 nucleotides are TGTGCCAGCAGCGCAGACAGGGCCGGAGGGGGTAACTTC. This codes for CASSADRAGGGNF.

The sample holds a few counts of this clone. V is TRBV4-2 and J is TRBJ2-7, with 9 nucleotides matching TRBD2. CDR1 LGHNA and CDR2 YNFKEQ come from the germline V gene. V trimming: 3 bases; J trimming: 0 bases; junction bases outside the gene matches: 3. This CDR3 is 15 amino acids long. CDR3 DNA: TGTGCCAGCAGCCAGGCTAGCGGGGCCTCCTACGAGCAGTACTTC. It is translated as CASSQASGASYEQYF.